A selection of T cell receptor beta chains follows, all from one sample in a study of T cell repertoires in cytomegalovirus infection. For these TCRs, the target antigens are not known. TCRdb reanalysed the reads using MiXCR and keeps one entry per CDR3 protein. The sample yields approximately 100,000 distinct CDR3 sequences, about 40% seen once. This specimen was CD8+ T cells from cultured PBMCs, taken from culture after CMV antigen stimulation. The receptors shown here come from a human donor in good health (CMV status not recorded). Some clones in this sample may be carry-over from other donors' samples. The CDR3 runs from the conserved cysteine through the conserved F or W. A D gene is named only where the DNA matches it firmly. Some rows mark clone size as missing; the rest say once, few, many or name a class of expanded clone.

D: TRBD1
size: -
J: TRBJ2-7
V: TRBV6-6
DNA: TGTGCCAGCAGGCCGGGACAGGAGGGCTACGAGCAGTACTTC
CDR3: CASRPGQEGYEQYF

D: -
size: few
J: TRBJ2-5
V: TRBV2
DNA: TGTGCCAGCAGTGAAGCAAAAGGGCTGCAAGAGACCCAGTACTTC
CDR3: CASSEAKGLQETQYF

D: TRBD2
size: -
J: TRBJ2-3
V: TRBV12-3/TRBV12-4
DNA: TGTGCCAGCAGTTTACTAGCGGGGAGAAGCACAGATACGCAGTATTTT
CDR3: CASSLLAGRSTDTQYF

D: -
size: -
J: TRBJ1-5
V: TRBV4-1
DNA: TGCGCCAGCAGCCAAGATCATGGCAATAGCAATCAGCCCCAGCATTTT
CDR3: CASSQDHGNSNQPQHF

D: TRBD1
size: many
J: TRBJ2-3
V: TRBV2
DNA: TGTGCCAGCAGGAACAGGGGCCGCACAGATACGCAGTATTTT
CDR3: CASRNRGRTDTQYF

D: TRBD1
size: -
J: TRBJ2-5
V: TRBV7-6
DNA: TGTGCCAGCAGCTTAGGACAGGGGGGGACCCAGTACTTC
CDR3: CASSLGQGGTQYF

D: -
size: -
J: TRBJ2-2
V: TRBV5-4
DNA: TGTGCCGGCCGGGACACAGTAATTTCCGGGGAGCTGTTTTTT
CDR3: CAGRDTVISGELFF

D: -
size: -
J: TRBJ2-5
V: TRBV5-6
DNA: TGTGCCAGCAGCTTTTTCGGATTGGAGTGGCAAGAGACCCAGTACTTC
CDR3: CASSFFGLEWQETQYF

D: -
size: few
J: TRBJ2-4
V: TRBV5-6
DNA: TGTGCCAGCAGCTTACCTAGGGGGGGTTTAGCCAAAAACATTCAGTACTTC
CDR3: CASSLPRGGLAKNIQYF

D: TRBD1
size: few
J: TRBJ1-1
V: TRBV7-8
DNA: TGTGCCAGCAGCTATCGGGCAGGGGGCGCCGCCCGGGACACTGAAGCTTTCTTT
CDR3: CASSYRAGGAARDTEAFF

D: -
size: -
J: TRBJ2-5
V: TRBV28
DNA: TGTGCCACCCGACAGGTGGGGGAGACCCAGTACTTC
CDR3: CATRQVGETQYF

D: -
size: many
J: TRBJ2-1
V: TRBV2
DNA: TGTGCCAGCAGTCAGGGGGAGCAGTTCTTC
CDR3: CASSQGEQFF

D: -
size: -
J: TRBJ2-7
V: TRBV28
DNA: TGTGCCAGCAGTTCCATGGGGGGGGGGCTGGAATGCGAGCAGTACTTC
CDR3: CASSSMGGGLECEQYF